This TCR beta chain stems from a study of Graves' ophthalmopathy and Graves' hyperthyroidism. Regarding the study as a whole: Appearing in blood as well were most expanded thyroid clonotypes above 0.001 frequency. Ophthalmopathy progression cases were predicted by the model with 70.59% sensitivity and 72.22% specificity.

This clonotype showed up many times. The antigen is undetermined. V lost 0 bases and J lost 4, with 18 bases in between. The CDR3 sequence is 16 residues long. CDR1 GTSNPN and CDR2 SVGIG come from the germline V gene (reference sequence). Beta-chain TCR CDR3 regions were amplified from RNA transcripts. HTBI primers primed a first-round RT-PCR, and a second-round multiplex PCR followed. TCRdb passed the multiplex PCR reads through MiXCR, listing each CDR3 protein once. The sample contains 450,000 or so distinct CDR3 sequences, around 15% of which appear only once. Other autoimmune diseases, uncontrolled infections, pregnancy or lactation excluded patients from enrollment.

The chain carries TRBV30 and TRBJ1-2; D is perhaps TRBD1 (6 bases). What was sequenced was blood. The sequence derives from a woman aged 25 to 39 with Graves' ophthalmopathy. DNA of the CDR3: TGTGCCTGGAGTGTAAACGGGGGCCTAGGGCGCTATGGCTACACCTTC. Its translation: CAWSVNGGLGRYGYTF.